The clone carrying this TCR beta chain was seen a handful of times. Its target is not known. CDR1 is MGHRA, CDR2 YSYEKL, per germline. The CDR3 extends over 14 amino acids. V lost 4 bases to trimming and J lost 4 bases, with 13 bases between them. This sample is drawn from a study of CD8 T cells in ankylosing spondylitis. The study's findings and limits: Disease-associated clonotypes exhibited CD8+ identity and were relatively infrequent in peripheral blood.

Molecular-barcoded quantitative 5'-RACE produced these TCR beta libraries. TCRdb re-derived calls from the 5' RACE reads in MiXCR, one entry per CDR3 protein. The table lists approximately 110,000 distinct CDR3 sequences, about 25% of them singletons, with around 12% in the top ten. The material sequenced was synovial fluid, either unsorted or a sorted T cell fraction (not recorded which). The V and J genes are TRBV4-1 and TRBJ1-1; D remains ambiguous. The receptor comes from a male donor with ankylosing spondylitis. Written as DNA, the CDR3 is TGCGCCAGCAGCCCGACGATTTGGTTCACTGAAGCTTTCTTT. Its translation: CASSPTIWFTEAFF.